The 21 T cell receptor beta chains below come from one sample, sequenced in a study of blood T cell repertoires in COVID-19 (dated by TCRdb to 2018 to 2021). Libraries were constructed by the immunoSEQ multiplex PCR assay. Imported from immuneACCESS, the table was reduced by TCRdb to in-frame sequences with V and J called. These copies leave out some clones; in studies compared against another copy, an unresolved V gene accounts for under half, and the cause of the remainder is not known. Counted in this sample were 85,000 or so clones; 90% to 95% of them appeared once. The ten top clones hold around 4% of the sample. Input material: peripheral blood. These receptor sequences come from a human donor with active COVID-19. The donor label of this sample is uncertain.

The rearrangement joins TRBV10-3 to TRBJ2-1; TRBD2 aligns across 13 bases. Trimming took 4 bases from V and 7 from J; bases not matched to a gene: 4. This CDR3 region has 15 residues. Germline CDR1 is ENHRY and CDR2 is SYGVKD. The CDR3 sequence: CAISGTSGGVNEQFF. The DNA for the CDR3 is TGTGCCATCAGTGGAACTAGCGGGGGGGTGAATGAGCAGTTCTTC.

V is TRBV3-1 (or the pseudogene TRBV3-2) and J is TRBJ2-3, with a tentative D call TRBD2 (7 bases). Trimming pared 4 bases from V and 0 bases from J, leaving 11 bases between. The germline V gene has CDR1 LGHDT and CDR2 YNNKEL (reference sequence). The length of the CDR3 is 15 residues. CDR3 sequence: CASSLGGASTDTQYF. The CDR3 nucleotides are TGTGCCAGCAGCCTGGGGGGGGCTAGCACAGATACGCAGTATTTT.

The chain joins TRBV19 to TRBJ2-2; 8 positions match TRBD2. This CDR3 spans 15 amino acids. J gave up 5 bases and V 5 bases, and 7 bases lay outside the gene matches. Germline V gene lookup returns CDR1 LNHDA and CDR2 SQIVND (reference sequence). CDR3 DNA: TGTGCCAGTAGTGTCAGCGGGGGAAGAACCGGGGAGCTGTTTTTT. Translation: CASSVSGGRTGELFF. Combining the CDR3 with reference TRBV19 and TRBJ2-2 gives the whole variable domain DGGITQSPKYLFRKEGQNVTLSCEQNLNHDAMYWYRQDPGQGLRLIYYSQIVNDFQKGDIAEGYSVSREKKESFPLTVTSAQKNPTAFYLCASSVSGGRTGELFFGEGSRLTVL.

V is TRBV19 and J is TRBJ1-1; D is unclear. Looked up from germline, CDR1 is LNHDA and CDR2 is SQIVND (reference sequence). The CDR3 is 13 amino acids. V lost 3 bases and J lost 3, with 8 bases in between. The CDR3, as DNA: TGTGCCAGTAGTATCTTAGCTTACACTGAAGCTTTCTTT. This sequence encodes CASSILAYTEAFF.

The chain employs TRBV19 and TRBJ2-7, with TRBD2 matching over 15 bases. Germline-derived CDR1 and CDR2 are LNHDA and SQIVND (reference sequence). V trimming: 3 bases; J trimming: 2 bases; junction bases outside the gene matches: 2. This CDR3 region has 16 residues. Here the CDR3 DNA reads TGTGCCAGTAGTATTGGGACTAGCGGGGGGCCCTACGAGCAGTACTTC. Its translation is CASSIGTSGGPYEQYF.

V gene TRBV5-1 combines with J gene TRBJ1-1; D unclear. The V end lost 0 bases, the J end lost 10 bases, and 13 bases lay between the germline ends. The CDR3 extends over 13 amino acids. Germline CDR1 and CDR2: SGHRS and YFSETQ. CDR3 nucleotides: TGCGCCAGCAGCTTGGCCTCAGGAGGGCGAGCTTTCTTT. It encodes CASSLASGGRAFF.

The chain uses TRBV15 and TRBJ2-3, with 12 bases identical to TRBD2. The CDR3 sequence is 16 residues long. Germline assignment: CDR1 LNHNV and CDR2 YYDKDF (reference sequence). Unmatched junction bases numbered 3, after V lost 5 bases and J lost 0 bases. This chain's CDR3 is CATSLGTSGSTDTQYF. For the CDR3, the DNA is TGTGCCACCAGCCTCGGGACTAGCGGGAGCACAGATACGCAGTATTTT.

The chain couples TRBV19 to TRBJ2-2; no definite D call. V gave up 5 bases and J gave up 5 bases, with 6 bases separating them. CDR3 length: 12 residues. CDR1 and CDR2 from the germline V gene are LNHDA and SQIVND (reference sequence). The CDR3 here is CASSVITGELFF. The CDR3 DNA reads as TGTGCCAGTAGTGTTATTACCGGGGAGCTGTTTTTT.

This clone was observed once. This chain connects TRBV19 to TRBJ2-5; 8 bases agree with TRBD2. The germline gives CDR1 LNHDA, CDR2 SQIVND (reference sequence). With V trimmed by 7 bases and J by 1 base, 8 bases remained unmatched. The CDR3 loop spans 15 amino acids. In DNA form, the CDR3 reads TGTGCCAGTACCATCGGGGGGGAGCCCCAAGAGACCCAGTACTTC. The encoded protein is CASTIGGEPQETQYF.

V usage is TRBV28 and J usage is TRBJ1-5; TRBD1 aligns across 8 bases. V trimming: 3 bases; J trimming: 0 bases; junction bases outside the gene matches: 7. The CDR3 has 17 residues. CDR1 MDHEN and CDR2 SYDVKM come from the germline V gene. The CDR3: CASSLVQGANSNQPQHF. The CDR3 region has the DNA TGTGCCAGCAGTTTGGTTCAGGGGGCGAATAGCAATCAGCCCCAGCATTTT.

The chain joins TRBV6-5 to TRBJ2-5; TRBD1 aligns across 8 bases. CDR3 length: 15 amino acids. Germline V gene sequence: CDR1 MNHEY, CDR2 SVGAGI. The ends lost 2 bases at V and 3 bases at J; junction bases unmatched: 5. CDR3 sequence: CASSYPGQGEETQYF. The CDR3 nucleotides read TGTGCCAGCAGTTACCCCGGACAGGGTGAAGAGACCCAGTACTTC.

The J gene is TRBJ1-2, the V gene TRBV14, with 8 bases identical to TRBD1. The germline gives CDR1 SGHDN, CDR2 FVKESK. J lost 3 bases, V lost 4 bases, and 4 bases had no gene match. CDR3 length: 14 residues. CDR3 residues: CASSRETGDYGYTF. The CDR3 region has the DNA TGTGCCAGCAGCCGCGAGACAGGGGACTATGGCTACACCTTC.

V usage is TRBV5-5 and J usage is TRBJ2-1; 9 bases line up with TRBD1. Germline V lookup: CDR1 SGHKS, CDR2 YYEKEE (reference sequence). This CDR3 contains 15 residues. V gave up 1 base and J gave up 8 bases; unmatched junction bases: 7. The DNA of the CDR3 is TGTGCCAGCAGCTTGTTTGGACAGGGGAACTATGAGCAGTTCTTC. Its protein product is CASSLFGQGNYEQFF.

This clone was observed once. The chain recombines TRBV10-3 with TRBJ1-1, with D tentatively TRBD1 (6 bases). V was shortened by 6 bases and J by 1 base, with 18 bases between the two germline ends. There are 16 residues in the CDR3. Germline V gene data show CDR1 as ENHRY and CDR2 as SYGVKD. This CDR3 is CAISKQPGEGNTEAFF. The CDR3 DNA follows: TGTGCCATCAGCAAACAACCAGGGGAGGGGAACACTGAAGCTTTCTTT.

The J gene is TRBJ1-1, the V gene TRBV4-1; 11 bases agree with TRBD1. Germline V gives CDR1 MGHRA, CDR2 YSYEKL. V was pared by 4 bases and J by 0 bases, with 7 bases of the junction left unmatched. The CDR3 spans 17 residues. As DNA, the CDR3 is TGCGCCAGCAGCCTAGCGGGACAGGGGGTAATGAACACTGAAGCTTTCTTT. Its protein product is CASSLAGQGVMNTEAFF.

The chain links TRBV5-8 to TRBJ2-4, with 8 positions matching TRBD1. Trimming removed 4 bases from V and 6 bases from J; junction bases left unmatched: 6. From germline, CDR1 is SGHTS and CDR2 YDEGEE. This CDR3 has 14 residues. The chain's CDR3 is CASSLGQGGNIQYF. The CDR3 DNA reads TGTGCCAGCAGCCTAGGACAGGGAGGAAACATTCAGTACTTC.

This clone showed up just once. The rearrangement uses TRBV9 and TRBJ1-1; no clear D gene. The CDR3 runs 13 residues. The germline gives CDR1 SGDLS, CDR2 YYNGEE. Between the trimmed V and J ends, which lost 0 bases and 4 bases, there was a span of 7 bases. As DNA, the CDR3 is TGTGCCAGCAGCGTAGATTCGGTCACTGAAGCTTTCTTT. The encoded protein is CASSVDSVTEAFF. Together with reference TRBV9 and TRBJ1-1, the CDR3 gives the full variable domain: DSGVTQTPKHLITATGQRVTLRCSPRSGDLSVYWYQQSLDQGLQFLIQYYNGEERAKGNILERFSAQQFPDLHSELNLSSLELGDSALYFCASSVDSVTEAFFGQGTRLTVV.

This clone showed up just once. V and J are TRBV6-1 and TRBJ1-5; D is unresolved. The V gene's germline CDR1 is MNHNS and CDR2 SASEGT. The CDR3 runs 14 residues. V gave up 3 bases and J gave up 4 bases, with 10 bases separating them. The CDR3: CASSDSAWNQPQHF. CDR3 nucleotides: TGTGCCAGCAGTGACAGCGCTTGGAATCAGCCCCAGCATTTT.

The V call is TRBV25-1, the J call TRBJ1-2; TRBD1 agrees at 7 bases. CDR3 size: 13 residues. The germline CDR1 and CDR2 sequences are MGHDK and SYGVNS. The V gene end was trimmed by 5 bases and the J gene end by 7 bases; junction bases not matched to a gene: 7. The CDR3, as DNA: TGTGCCAGCAGTACCCGACAGGGTGCTGGCTACACCTTC. Amino acids: CASSTRQGAGYTF.

The chain employs TRBV7-7 and TRBJ1-1, with 7 bases aligning to TRBD1. CDR1 and CDR2 (germline): SSHAT, FNYEAQ (reference sequence). The CDR3 totals 13 residues. The J segment lost 8 bases and the V segment lost 2 bases, leaving 5 bases of the junction unmatched. This chain's CDR3 is CASSLNVQGEAFF. CDR3 in DNA: TGTGCCAGCAGCTTAAATGTACAGGGGGAAGCTTTCTTT.

CDR3 in DNA: TGTGCCAGCAGCTTGGAGGTCAGGGGTTACGGGAACACTGAAGCTTTCTTT. This sequence encodes CASSLEVRGYGNTEAFF. The J gene is TRBJ1-1, the V gene TRBV5-5; TRBD1 might be the D (6 bases). V lost 0 bases and J 1 base, leaving 16 bases between the germline ends. This CDR3 contains 17 residues. Germline CDR1 is SGHKS and CDR2 is YYEKEE (reference sequence).